The next 15 T cell receptor beta chains were all read from a single sample in a study of beta chain features in type 1 diabetes. Study-level points and caveats: Type 1 diabetes patients showed a moderate but significant shortening of TCRB CDR3s in all four CD4+ subsets.

The entirety of the isolated RNA underwent reverse transcription, so expressed TCRB transcripts were sequenced. Measured with immunoSEQ multiplex PCR; TCRdb has only the in-frame clones, and not every one. The sample holds roughly 150,000 clones, 63% seen once. These receptors are not linked to any known antigen. The sequenced sample was naive CD4+ T cells from blood. The origin of the receptors is a man aged 30 to 45 with type 1 diabetes.

As concerns this clone: The junction differs from germline at one of its ends, possibly a read error. The sample has other DNA sequences that encode this CDR3 too. The chain combines TRBV29-1 with TRBJ2-5; 7 bases align to TRBD2. Germline values: CDR1 SQVTM, CDR2 ANQGSEA. The CDR3 covers 12 residues. The CDR3 spells CSVEGSGETQYF. CDR3 coding DNA: TGCAGCGTCGAAGGTAGCGGGGAGACCCAGTACTTC.

V gene TRBV30 combines with J gene TRBJ2-5; D gene unclear. The V end was cut by 4 bases, the J end by 2 bases, with 14 bases between. This CDR3 is built from 14 residues. The germline CDR1 and CDR2 sequences are GTSNPN and SVGIG (reference sequence). As DNA, the CDR3 is TGTGCCTGGACAGTGAGGACGGATCAAGAGACCCAGTACTTC. It is translated as CAWTVRTDQETQYF. Filled out from reference TRBV30 and TRBJ2-5, the complete variable domain reads SQTIHQWPATLVQPVGSPLSLECTVEGTSNPNLYWYRQAAGRGLQLLFYSVGIGQISSEVPQNLSASRPQDRQFILSSKKLLLSDSGFYLCAWTVRTDQETQYFGPGTRLLVL.

The rearrangement links TRBV14 to TRBJ2-2; no firm D call. Germline assignment: CDR1 SGHDN and CDR2 FVKESK. The CDR3 extends over 12 amino acids. Trimming removed 1 base from V and 16 bases from J, with 13 bases in between. The DNA of the CDR3 is TGTGCCAGCAGCCAAGCAGAGTCCGGTGGGTTTTTT. It translates to CASSQAESGGFF.

The chain employs TRBV29-1 and TRBJ2-1, with D hard to call. This CDR3 comprises 13 residues. Germline V gives CDR1 SQVTM, CDR2 ANQGSEA. The V and J ends lost 5 bases and 0 bases respectively, with 8 bases between them. CDR3 coding DNA: TGCAGCGTTACCATAAGCTCCTACAATGAGCAGTTCTTC. Amino acid sequence: CSVTISSYNEQFF.

This chain uses TRBV7-9 with TRBJ2-6; D ambiguous. The ends were cut back, 3 bases at V and 2 bases at J, with 11 bases in the middle. This CDR3 contains 16 residues. Per germline, CDR1 SEHNR and CDR2 FQNEAQ (reference sequence). CDR3 nucleotide sequence: TGTGCCAGCAGCTTGGGAAAGAACGCTGGGGCCAACGTCCTGACTTTC. This gives the protein CASSLGKNAGANVLTF.

The chain joins TRBV7-6 to TRBJ2-1; D perhaps matches TRBD1 (6 bases). Germline V gives CDR1 SGHVS, CDR2 FNYEAQ. V was cut by 5 bases and J by 7 bases, with 21 bases left in between. The CDR3 is made up of 16 amino acids. CDR3 protein: CASSKQQGGIGNEQFF. The CDR3 DNA reads as TGTGCCAGCAGCAAACAACAGGGTGGAATTGGGAATGAGCAGTTCTTC.

In this sample, this clone turned up a few times. The J gene is TRBJ2-1, the V gene TRBV14; no reliable D call. Germline CDR1 and CDR2: SGHDN and FVKESK. The V gene lost 4 bases and the J gene lost 7 bases, with 14 bases spanning the gap. The CDR3 extends over 14 amino acids. Here the CDR3 reads CASSPEVSRNEQFF. As DNA, the CDR3 is TGTGCCAGCAGCCCCGAAGTGTCTAGGAATGAGCAGTTCTTC. The variable domain in full, completed from reference TRBV14 and TRBJ2-1, reads EAGVTQFPSHSVIEKGQTVTLRCDPISGHDNLYWYRRVMGKEIKFLLHFVKESKQDESGMPNNRFLAERTGGTYSTLKVQPAELEDSGVYFCASSPEVSRNEQFFGPGTRLTVL.

The rearrangement joins TRBV30 to TRBJ1-2; 7 nucleotides line up with TRBD1. With V trimmed by 3 bases and J by 10 bases, 11 bases remained unmatched. Germline lookup yields CDR1 GTSNPN and CDR2 SVGIG (reference sequence). CDR3 length equals 13 residues. The CDR3 bases are TGTGCCTGGAGAACATCCGGGACAGCGACCTACACCTTC. Translation gives CAWRTSGTATYTF.

V and J are TRBV7-2 and TRBJ1-2; unclear D gene. The CDR3 loop spans 16 amino acids. Germline V gene lookup returns CDR1 SGHTA and CDR2 FQGNSA. Trimming took 0 bases from V and 4 from J, leaving 15 bases between them. CDR3 nucleotides: TGTGCCAGCAGCTTAGCGTCCCAGACACGGACCTATGGCTACACCTTC. Translated: CASSLASQTRTYGYTF.

This clone came up once. The chain links TRBV20-1 to TRBJ2-1, with D possibly called TRBD1 or TRBD2 (5 bases each). CDR3 length equals 10 residues. Trimming removed 3 bases from V and 13 bases from J, with 10 bases in between. Germline assignment: CDR1 DFQATT and CDR2 SNEGSKA (reference sequence). The CDR3 DNA reads as TGCAGTGCTAGTAAGGGGAGCCAGTTCTTC. Residues: CSASKGSQFF.

This chain connects TRBV7-2 to TRBJ2-2; TRBD1 matches at 8 bases. Germline lookup yields CDR1 SGHTA and CDR2 FQGNSA. Trimming at V came to 5 bases and at J to 5 bases, leaving 7 bases not matched to a gene. This CDR3 comprises 15 residues. The CDR3 here is CASSIGTGRTGELFF. DNA for the CDR3: TGTGCCAGCAGCATAGGGACAGGAAGGACCGGGGAGCTGTTTTTT.

This chain joins TRBV29-1 and TRBJ2-5, with D hard to call. The germline V gene has CDR1 SQVTM and CDR2 ANQGSEA. CDR3 length equals 11 residues. Trimming cost V 6 bases and J 5 bases, with 10 bases left between them. The CDR3 DNA reads as TGCAGCGTGGGCCACGGGGAGACCCAGTACTTC. Translation gives CSVGHGETQYF.

The chain is built from TRBV5-1 and TRBJ2-7, with TRBD1 matching over 11 bases. This CDR3 has 14 amino acids. Germline CDR1 and CDR2: SGHRS and YFSETQ. V lost 3 bases to trimming and J lost 5 bases; unmatched junction nucleotides: 4. The chain's CDR3 is CASSSRTGGDEQYF. CDR3 DNA sequence: TGCGCCAGCAGCTCAAGGACAGGGGGCGACGAGCAGTACTTC.

The chain employs TRBV10-3 and TRBJ1-3; a weak D match, TRBD1 (5 bases). V lost 8 bases and J lost 9, with 20 bases in between. Looked up from germline, CDR1 is ENHRY and CDR2 is SYGVKD. The length of the CDR3 is 14 residues. CDR3 bases: TGTGCCATCTCAGGGCTGGACGGAGTGGGCACCATATATTTT. Its translation: CAISGLDGVGTIYF.

The chain carries TRBV10-3 and TRBJ2-1; D is ambiguous. The CDR3 is 12 amino acids. Per the germline V gene, CDR1 is ENHRY and CDR2 is SYGVKD. V shed 2 bases and J shed 5 bases, with 4 bases lying between them. The CDR3, as DNA: TGTGCCATCAGTGAGCGCAACAATGAGCAGTTCTTC. Translating gives CAISERNNEQFF.